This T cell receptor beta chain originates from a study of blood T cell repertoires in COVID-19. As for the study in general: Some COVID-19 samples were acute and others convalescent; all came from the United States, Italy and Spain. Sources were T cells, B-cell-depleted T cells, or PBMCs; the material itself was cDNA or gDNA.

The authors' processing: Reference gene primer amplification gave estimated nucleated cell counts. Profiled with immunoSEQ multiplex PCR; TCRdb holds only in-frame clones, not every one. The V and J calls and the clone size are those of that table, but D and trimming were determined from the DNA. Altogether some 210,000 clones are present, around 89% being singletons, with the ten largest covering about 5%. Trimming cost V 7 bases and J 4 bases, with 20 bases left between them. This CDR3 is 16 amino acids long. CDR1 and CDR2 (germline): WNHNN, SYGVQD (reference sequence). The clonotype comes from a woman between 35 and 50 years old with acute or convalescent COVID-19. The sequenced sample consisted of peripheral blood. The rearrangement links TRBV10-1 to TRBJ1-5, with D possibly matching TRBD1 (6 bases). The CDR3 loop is CASTRGLQGINQPQHF. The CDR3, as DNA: TGCGCCAGCACCCGAGGCCTTCAGGGGATAAATCAGCCCCAGCATTTT.